The clone carrying this T cell receptor beta chain was observed at least ten times. CDR1 is MNHEY and CDR2 is SMNVEV in the germline V gene (reference sequence). V lost 6 bases and J lost 4, with 12 bases in between. The CDR3 runs 13 residues. This specimen comes from a study of blood T cells in healthy people across ages. A second PCR, run for 7 to 11 cycles, used a sample-barcoded 5' primer plus a J-beta primer mix. The template-switch adaptor was a 5' adaptor with 12 random nucleotides. It tagged each cDNA molecule. No fewer than 2.5 million CDR3-containing paired-end reads came from each sample. TCRdb independently ran MiXCR on the 5' RACE reads; one entry per CDR3 protein. The sample includes hundreds of thousands of distinct CDR3 sequences, around 28% of them seen just once. Total RNA amounts of at least 5 micrograms were extracted per sample.

Source material: blood. The sequence derives from a woman at least 80 years old in good health. V gene TRBV27 combines with J gene TRBJ2-5, with D uncertain. In DNA, the CDR3 is TGTGCCAGCAGACCGACGGGTGCAGAGACCCAGTACTTC. Protein sequence: CASRPTGAETQYF.